What follows is one TCR beta chain and its context. Assay used: immunoSEQ multiplex PCR; TCRdb lists only in-frame clones, some missing. The table includes over 250,000 clones, roughly 87% detected once. The length of the CDR3 is 15 residues. Germline V lookup: CDR1 KGHSH, CDR2 LQKENI. The V gene end was trimmed by 4 bases and the J gene end by 2 bases; junction bases not matched to a gene: 7. The data stem from a study of blood T cell repertoires in COVID-19. About the research overall: Researchers got acute and convalescent COVID-19 samples from the United States, Italy and Spain.

Material for sequencing was peripheral blood. The V gene is TRBV18, the J gene TRBJ1-2; 7 bases are a match to TRBD1. This sequence was found in a woman aged 25 to 45 with acute or convalescent COVID-19. The CDR3 loop reads CASSRYRGANYGYTF. CDR3 nucleotides: TGTGCCAGCTCACGATACAGGGGAGCCAACTATGGCTACACCTTC.